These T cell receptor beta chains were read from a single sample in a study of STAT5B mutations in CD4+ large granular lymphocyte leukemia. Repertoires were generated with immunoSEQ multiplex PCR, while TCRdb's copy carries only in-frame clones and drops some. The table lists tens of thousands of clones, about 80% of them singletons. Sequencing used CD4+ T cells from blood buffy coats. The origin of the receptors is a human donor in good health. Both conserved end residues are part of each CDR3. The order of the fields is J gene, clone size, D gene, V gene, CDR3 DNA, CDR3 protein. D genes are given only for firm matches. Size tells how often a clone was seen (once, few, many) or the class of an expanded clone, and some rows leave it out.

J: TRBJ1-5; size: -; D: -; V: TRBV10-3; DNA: TGTGCCATCAGTGATGATTTTTACATGGGGCAGCCCCAGCATTTT; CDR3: CAISDDFYMGQPQHF
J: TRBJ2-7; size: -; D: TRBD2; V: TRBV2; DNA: TGTGCCAGCAGACGACTAGCGGGAGTTGTCGAGCAGTACTTC; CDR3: CASRRLAGVVEQYF
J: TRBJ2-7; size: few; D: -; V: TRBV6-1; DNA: TGTGCCATCGTTACTATCCCCTACGAGCAGTACTTC; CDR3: CAIVTIPYEQYF
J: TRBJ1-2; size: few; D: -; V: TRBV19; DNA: TGTGCCAGTAGTCCGGACGGTACCTATGGCTACACCTTC; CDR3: CASSPDGTYGYTF
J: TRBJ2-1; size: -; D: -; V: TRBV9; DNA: TGTGCCAGCAGCGAGGGAGAAACAAACAATGAGCAGTTCTTC; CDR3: CASSEGETNNEQFF
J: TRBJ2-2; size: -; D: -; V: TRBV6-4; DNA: TGTGCCAGCAGTGCTGACAGGCCCGGGGAGCTGTTTTTT; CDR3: CASSADRPGELFF
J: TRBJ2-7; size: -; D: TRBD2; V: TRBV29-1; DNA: TGCAGCTTTCGACTAGCGAGGACCTACGAGCAGTACTTC; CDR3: CSFRLARTYEQYF
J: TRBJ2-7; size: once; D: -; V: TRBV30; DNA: TGTGCCTGGAGGGACTTCTACTCCGGCGAGCAGTACTTC; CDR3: CAWRDFYSGEQYF
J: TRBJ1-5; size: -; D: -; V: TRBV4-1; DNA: TGCGCCAGCAGCCAAGATCCAGGCTGGGGGGACAGCAATCAGCCCCAGCATTTT; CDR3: CASSQDPGWGDSNQPQHF
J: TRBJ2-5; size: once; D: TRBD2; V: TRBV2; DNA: TGTGCCAGCAGTGAGGGGGGACTAGCGGGACTTTACCAAGAGACCCAGTACTTC; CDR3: CASSEGGLAGLYQETQYF
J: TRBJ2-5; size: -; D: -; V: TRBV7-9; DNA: TGTGCCAGCAGAACCGGGGGTGTCTCAGAGACCCAGTACTTC; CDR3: CASRTGGVSETQYF
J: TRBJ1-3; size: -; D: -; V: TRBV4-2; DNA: TGTGCCAGCAGCCAAGAAGGGACACTCAGGCCTGGAAACACCATATATTTT; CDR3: CASSQEGTLRPGNTIYF
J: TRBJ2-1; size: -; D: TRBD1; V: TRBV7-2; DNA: TGTGCCAGCAGCTTAAGACCCCGGGACAGGAAGCAGTTCTTC; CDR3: CASSLRPRDRKQFF
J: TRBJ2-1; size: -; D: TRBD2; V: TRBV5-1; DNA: TGCGCCAGCAGGCCTACTAGCGGGGGCTACAATGAGCAGTTCTTC; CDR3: CASRPTSGGYNEQFF
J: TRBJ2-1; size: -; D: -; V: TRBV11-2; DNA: TGTGCCAGCAGCTCAACATCACTTGGGGAGCAGTTCTTC; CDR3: CASSSTSLGEQFF
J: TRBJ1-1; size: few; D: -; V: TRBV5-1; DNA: TGCGCCAGCAGCGCCAGAAGAGGGAACACTGAAGCTTTCTTT; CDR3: CASSARRGNTEAFF
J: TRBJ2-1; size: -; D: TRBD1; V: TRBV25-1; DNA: TGTGCCAGCAGTGTTCCACGGGACAGGGGGCACAATGAGCAGTTCTTC; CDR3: CASSVPRDRGHNEQFF
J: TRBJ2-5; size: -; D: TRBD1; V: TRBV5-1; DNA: TGCGCCAGCAGCTTGGTCACAGGGGGCTTGGAGACCCAGTACTTC; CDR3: CASSLVTGGLETQYF
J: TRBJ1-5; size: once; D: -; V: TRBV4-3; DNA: TGCGCCAGCAGCCAAGATCTGGGGGGAGGCCAGCCCCAGCATTTT; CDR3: CASSQDLGGGQPQHF
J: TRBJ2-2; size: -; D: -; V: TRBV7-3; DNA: TGTGCCAGCAGCTTAAGGTCTACCGGGGAGCTGTTTTTT; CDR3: CASSLRSTGELFF
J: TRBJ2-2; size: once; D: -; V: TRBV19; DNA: TGTGCCAGTAGTTCCCCGGGACGGATGAACACCGGGGAGCTGTTTTTT; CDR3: CASSSPGRMNTGELFF
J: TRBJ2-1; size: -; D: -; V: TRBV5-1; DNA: TGCGCCAGCAAAGGGTCTTTTAACTCCTACAATGAGCAGTTCTTC; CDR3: CASKGSFNSYNEQFF
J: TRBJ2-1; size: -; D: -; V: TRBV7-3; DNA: TGTGCCAGCAGCTTAGGACGGGCTGACTACAATGAGCAGTTCTTC; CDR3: CASSLGRADYNEQFF
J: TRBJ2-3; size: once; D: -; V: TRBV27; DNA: TGTGCCAGCAGTCCACAGACCCTCACAGATACGCAGTATTTT; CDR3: CASSPQTLTDTQYF
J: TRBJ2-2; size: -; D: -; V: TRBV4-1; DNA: TGCGCCAGCAGCCAAGGGTGGACCAACACCGGGGAGCTGTTTTTT; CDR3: CASSQGWTNTGELFF
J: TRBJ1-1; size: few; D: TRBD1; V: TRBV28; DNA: TGTGCCAGCAGCCAACAGGGGGCCACTGAAGCTTTCTTT; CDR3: CASSQQGATEAFF
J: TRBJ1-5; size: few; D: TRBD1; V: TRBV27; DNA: TGTGCCAGCAGTGTAGACAGGGGGTCCACTCAGCCCCAGCATTTT; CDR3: CASSVDRGSTQPQHF
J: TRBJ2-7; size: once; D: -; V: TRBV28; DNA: TGTGCCAGCAGTTTAACAGGGCTGAGAGCCTACGAGCAGTACTTC; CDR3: CASSLTGLRAYEQYF